This entry features one T cell receptor beta chain sequence. One entry per CDR3 protein results from TCRdb running MiXCR on the 5' RACE reads. The table lists hundreds of thousands of distinct CDR3 sequences, about 20% of them singletons. The V end lost 2 bases, the J end lost 9 bases, and 7 bases lay between the germline ends. In germline, CDR1 is SEHNR, CDR2 FQNEAQ (reference sequence). This CDR3 region has 11 residues. The sample belongs to a study of T-cell memory formation after mild COVID-19. Study details: TCR clusters showed largely donor specificity.

The chain has TRBV7-9 and TRBJ2-5, with D perhaps matching TRBD2 (5 bases). Sequencing was carried out using PBMCs or a T cell subset sorted from them (not recorded which). This TCR came from an adult woman who had mild COVID-19 (a few samples of this study predate the infection). Cell type and time point are not known. The CDR3 reads CASSLSGPQYF. The CDR3 bases are TGTGCCAGCAGCTTAAGCGGACCCCAGTACTTC.